This T cell receptor beta chain emerged from a study of PD-1 blockade in classical Hodgkin lymphoma (TCRdb year 2020). For context, the study as a whole: Nivolumab dosing was 3 mg/kg intravenously every 2 weeks, continuing until either disease progression or unacceptable toxicity. The study used TCR beta sequencing and CyTOF to define a peripheral blood immune signature of response to PD-1 blockade in classical Hodgkin lymphoma. Points the paper makes about the study in general: CD4+ but not CD8+ TCR diversity rose significantly by C4D1 (p=0.0027 vs p=0.16), most apparent in complete responders (p=0.02). Only a single clinical trial cohort was studied, and what caused the repertoire differences, possibly disease activity or prior therapy, remained undefined. Baseline TCR diversity was reported as lower in newly diagnosed patients than in healthy donors, and lower still in relapsed/refractory patients. Lower diversity was observed in patients in whom nivolumab was started less than 1 year after ASCT, and these patients were excluded from later analyses so that confounding by immune reconstitution would be avoided. Trial patients with a complete response had baseline diversity similar to that of newly diagnosed patients, while partial responders and progressors had significantly lower diversity.

What the time point label conveys for this sample: cycle 1 day 1 (C1D1), immediately before nivolumab initiation. Every trial patient had relapsed after autologous stem cell transplantation, and cohorts A, B and C differed in prior brentuximab vedotin exposure. The trial cohort included 55 to 65 patients with relapsed/refractory classical Hodgkin lymphoma, and each patient had a best overall response of complete response, partial response or progressive disease. In the multi-cohort phase II CheckMate 205 trial, trial patients received single-agent nivolumab. An independent review committee assessed best overall response by applying the 2007 International Working Group response criteria. PBMCs from the trial were collected at three points: immediately before nivolumab initiation (C1D1), and during therapy at cycle 2 day 1 and cycle 4 day 1. Peripheral blood was collected in 8 mL Vacutainer Cell Preparation Tubes, from which PBMCs were isolated by centrifugation and then cryopreserved.

Genomic DNA was isolated using the Qiagen DNeasy kit from unsorted PBMCs as well as from negatively selected CD4+ and CD8+ fractions. TCR beta CDR3 regions were amplified by immunoSEQ multiplex PCR using primers annealing to V and J segments. A synthetic immune receptor repertoire was used to minimize amplification bias, and any remaining bias was removed computationally after sequencing. The study's processing was this. Repertoire diversity was quantified as the Shannon entropy index using custom Python scripts. Unsorted, CD4+ and CD8+ repertoires were analyzed separately, except for combined analyses in which CD4+ and CD8+ sequences were merged in silico. A clone counted as expanded when the clone's frequency after treatment rose at least 2-fold relative to C1D1, and clones undetected at baseline were given a pseudocount of 0.5. Singleton clones were defined as clones with 0 or 1 copy at C1D1, and non-singleton clones were defined as clones with 2 or more copies. Clones expanded in unsorted samples were assigned a CD4+, CD8+ or unknown annotation through matching of protein sequences in sorted samples from the same patient. Wilcoxon tests on paired samples were used to test changes in diversity from C1D1 to C4D1. Drawn from immuneACCESS, this table holds only the in-frame rearrangements with V and J called that TCRdb kept. Clones are partly lost; checked studies trace under half to an unresolved V gene and leave the rest unexplained. V, J and clone size derive from that table, while D and trimming were established from the DNA sequence. Present in this sample are around 96,000 clones, roughly 83% of which were seen just once. Clones ranked in the top ten supply about 12% of the sample.

Turning to this clone: Its antigen has not been determined. No per-base quality is available; no much larger clone lies one base away.

The CDR3, from cysteine to phenylalanine, totals 12 residues. This entry keeps only the CDR3 DNA: 36 bases, framed from base 1. V is cut by 0 bases and J by 5 bases, and the space between the germline ends is 8 bases. CDR1 and CDR2 (GTSNPN, SVGIG) derive from the germline V gene (reference sequence). The sample in question was peripheral blood mononuclear cells (PBMCs), obtained at baseline. The origin of this receptor is a human donor with classical Hodgkin lymphoma. This chain is built from TRBV30 and TRBJ2-7, with the D gene uncertain. In nucleotide form, the sequence is TGTGCCTGGAGTGTCTCGGGCGACGAGCAGTACTTC. The encoded protein is CAWSVSGDEQYF.